The sequence of this TCR beta chain was determined in a study of human T cells and chemical hapten exposure. Overall study: Doses of diphenylcyclopropenone went to the patients' scalps weekly throughout the roughly 22-week study. After 6 days, upper back 0.01% DPC patch tests were scored.

Within the library, unique molecular identifiers were attached to each individual cDNA molecule. TCRdb recomputed calls from the RACE reads with MiXCR, one row per CDR3 protein. Of about 360,000 distinct CDR3 sequences listed, roughly 6.9% were seen once; the top ten hold around 8.4%. Findings and caveats of the study: After DPC sensitization, TCRs above 1 in 1000 frequency showed no change.

V was shortened by 7 bases and J by 8 bases, with 14 bases between the two germline ends. CDR3 length: 12 amino acids. Germline V gene data show CDR1 as MDHEN and CDR2 as SYDVKM. As for time point: patch test 1, 2 weeks after DPC sensitization. Stated treatment: therapeutic diphenylcyclopropenone sensitization with weekly scalp DPC. Only a few counts were recorded for this clonotype. Antigen unknown. This sequence was found in a woman between 18 and 30 years old with alopecia areata. Some clones in this sample may be carry-over from other donors' samples. This chain uses TRBV28 with TRBJ1-1; no clear D. The sequenced sample was whole blood, obtained in connection with sensitization to the hapten diphenylcyclopropenone (DPC). CDR3 loop: CASTFWNGEAFF. CDR3 sequence (DNA): TGTGCCAGCACCTTTTGGAATGGAGAAGCTTTCTTT.